Reported below is one T cell receptor (beta chain). Generated by immunoSEQ multiplex PCR, the TCRdb table keeps only in-frame clones and is missing some. The table includes about 660,000 clones, more than 75% detected once. With V trimmed by 5 bases and J by 8 bases, 24 bases remained unmatched. This CDR3 is 20 amino acids long. Germline V CDR1 and CDR2: MNHEY, SMNVEV (reference sequence). The data stem from a study of shared T cell receptors in the human thymus. These data were also filed under a second study, of human thymus T cells. This second study says: What appeared biased in thymic and blood repertoires was the usage of V and J genes.

Material for sequencing was thymocytes. The rearrangement uses TRBV27 and TRBJ2-3; 11 bases match TRBD2. The source of this sequence is a boy less than two years old with a congenital heart defect. The CDR3: CASSPTSGVLGLAVSSTQYF. The CDR3 DNA is TGTGCCAGCAGTCCTACCTCGGGGGTGCTGGGACTAGCGGTATCCTCTACGCAGTATTTT.